This entry lists 19 T cell receptor beta chains sequenced from one sample in a study of T cells in Graves' hyperthyroidism and ophthalmopathy. Researchers amplified the TCR beta CDR3 regions from RNA transcripts. Initially, a first-round RT-PCR of the TCR CDR3 employed the HTBI primer set. TCRdb itself ran the multiplex PCR reads through MiXCR, one entry per CDR3 protein. Found here are around 360,000 distinct CDR3 sequences, roughly 15% of them singletons; the top ten hold 15% to 20%. Sequences were obtained from blood. These receptors originate from a woman aged 55-69 years with Graves' ophthalmopathy.

This clonotype was counted only a few times. The V call is TRBV4-1, the J call TRBJ1-1, with no clear D. Trimming removed 3 bases from V and 0 bases from J, with 8 bases in between. CDR3 size: 14 residues. Germline V lookup: CDR1 MGHRA, CDR2 YSYEKL. As DNA, the CDR3 is TGCGCCAGCAGCCAGGATAGAATGAACACTGAAGCTTTCTTT. It specifies CASSQDRMNTEAFF.

This clonotype showed up just a few times. The rearrangement joins TRBV20-1 to TRBJ2-5; 7 bases line up with TRBD1. J lost 4 bases, V lost 3 bases, and 8 bases had no gene match. In germline, CDR1 is DFQATT, CDR2 SNEGSKA (reference sequence). This CDR3 has 14 residues. The CDR3 nucleotides are TGCAGTGCTAGGGTACAGGGGAAGGTAGAGACCCAGTACTTC. Translated: CSARVQGKVETQYF.

This clonotype has at least ten counts. The chain uses TRBV12-3 or TRBV12-4 and TRBJ2-5; perhaps TRBD2 as D (6 bases). V lost 8 bases to trimming and J lost 4 bases, with 11 bases between them. CDR3 length equals 12 residues. The CDR3 DNA reads as TGTGCCAGCGTCGGGGGTGGAGAGACCCAGTACTTC. It translates to CASVGGGETQYF.

A few counts support this clonotype. Because the CDR3 is missing its conserved closing phenylalanine or tryptophan, this is likely a read error. The CDR3 region is CASAELNTEAFS. CDR3 in DNA: TGTGCCAGCGCAGAGTTGAACACTGAAGCTTTCTCT. The genes are TRBV6-1 and TRBJ1-1, with D unclear. With 8 bases removed from V and 0 bases from J, the gap between germline ends came to 7 bases. The CDR3 covers 12 residues. CDR1 is MNHNS and CDR2 is SASEGT in the germline V gene.

This clonotype was seen many times. The chain has TRBV5-1 and TRBJ1-4, with 7 bases that match TRBD1. The CDR3 sequence is 15 residues long. Per germline, CDR1 SGHRS and CDR2 YFSETQ. The trim removed 4 bases at V and 7 bases at J, leaving 10 bases unmatched. CDR3 nucleotides: TGCGCCAGCAGCGGCAGGGACAGAGAGGGTGAAAAACTGTTTTTT. Translated, it gives CASSGRDREGEKLFF.

The J gene is TRBJ1-1, the V gene TRBV4-1; 7 bases are a match to TRBD1. V shed 0 bases and J 10 bases; nucleotides not matched to a gene: 5. The CDR3 consists of 13 residues. The germline CDR1 and CDR2 sequences are MGHRA and YSYEKL. Here the CDR3 DNA reads TGCGCCAGCAGCCAAGACCCTTACAGGGGAGCTTTCTTT. It is translated as CASSQDPYRGAFF.

This clonotype appeared a single time. The V gene is TRBV5-6, the J gene TRBJ2-1; a weak D match, TRBD2 (5 bases). Germline V gene data show CDR1 as SGHDT and CDR2 as YYEEEE. The V gene lost 3 bases and the J gene lost 3 bases, with 10 bases spanning the gap. The CDR3 contains 14 residues. The CDR3 protein is CASSSRDFYNEQFF. CDR3 nucleotide sequence: TGTGCCAGCAGCTCCCGGGATTTCTACAATGAGCAGTTCTTC. The whole variable domain, remainder taken from reference TRBV5-6 and TRBJ2-1, is DAGVTQSPTHLIKTRGQQVTLRCSPKSGHDTVSWYQQALGQGPQFIFQYYEEEERQRGNFPDRFSGHQFPNYSSELNVNALLLGDSALYLCASSSRDFYNEQFFGPGTRLTVL.

The CDR3, as DNA: TGCAGCGTTTCCGCCGGGGAGTACGAGCAGTACTTC. It is translated as CSVSAGEYEQYF. The chain links TRBV29-1 to TRBJ2-7, with TRBD2 as a possible D gene (5 bases). Per germline, CDR1 SQVTM and CDR2 ANQGSEA. V lost 5 bases and J lost 4, with 12 bases in between. The CDR3 length is 12 residues.

Details on this clonotype: A much larger clone lies a single base off, so this may be a read error. The chain combines TRBV27 with TRBJ2-2; D unclear. Trimming shortened V by 3 bases and J by 1 base, and 6 bases separated the two germline ends. Germline CDR1 MNHEY, CDR2 SMNVEV (reference sequence). This CDR3 comprises 14 residues. The CDR3 spells CASSLHENTGELFF. The CDR3 DNA is TGTGCCAGCAGTTTGCACGAGAACACCGGGGAGCTGTTTTTT.

This clonotype was seen ten or more times. This chain connects TRBV6-1 to TRBJ1-2; D is perhaps TRBD1 (5 bases). CDR1 MNHNS and CDR2 SASEGT come from the germline V gene. Trimming left V 7 bases short and J 4 bases short, with 13 bases between. There are 13 residues in the CDR3. The CDR3 loop reads CASTRQRGYGYTF. For the CDR3, the DNA is TGTGCCAGCACTAGACAGCGGGGCTATGGCTACACCTTC.

The J gene is TRBJ2-7, the V gene TRBV20-1; the match to TRBD2 covers 7 bases. The CDR3 extends over 13 amino acids. Germline V lookup: CDR1 DFQATT, CDR2 SNEGSKA (reference sequence). J gave up 3 bases and V 3 bases, and 5 bases lay outside the gene matches. CDR3 nucleotides: TGCAGTGCTAGGTCTAGCGGATTCTACGAGCAGTACTTC. Encoded protein: CSARSSGFYEQYF.

This clonotype was seen repeatedly, ten times or more. This sequence joins TRBV3-1 and TRBJ2-1; 9 bases align to TRBD1. Germline CDR1 and CDR2: LGHDT and YNNKEL (reference sequence). Germline trimming cut 2 bases from V and 9 bases from J; bases unmatched to any gene: 5. This CDR3 is 14 amino acids long. As DNA, the CDR3 is TGTGCCAGCAGCCAAACACAGGGGGCGGTTGAGCAGTTCTTC. Encoded protein: CASSQTQGAVEQFF.

Ten or more counts support this clonotype. The chain has TRBV3-1 and TRBJ2-5; 7 bases agree with TRBD2. The CDR3 is 14 amino acids. From germline, CDR1 is LGHDT and CDR2 YNNKEL (reference sequence). Germline trimming cut 3 bases from V and 5 bases from J; bases unmatched to any gene: 6. The CDR3 loop is CASSQAGVLETQYF. The CDR3 DNA is TGTGCCAGCAGCCAGGCGGGAGTTCTTGAGACCCAGTACTTC.

The V gene is TRBV10-2, the J gene TRBJ2-1, with TRBD1 as a possible D gene (6 bases). CDR3 size: 12 residues. Germline V CDR1 and CDR2: WSHSY, SAAADI. V was pared by 7 bases and J by 9 bases, with 13 bases between. The CDR3 DNA reads TGCGCCAGCACCGCAGGGGAAAGTGAGCAGTTCTTC. Its translation: CASTAGESEQFF.

This clonotype was picked up many times. The chain is built from TRBV12-3 or TRBV12-4 and TRBJ2-2, with 9 bases identical to TRBD2. The CDR3 is 15 residues long. V lost 4 bases and J lost 8; bases outside the gene matches: 8. For the CDR3, the DNA is TGTGCCAGCAGTTCGCGGGAGGGCCAACTAGGGGAGCTGTTTTTT. Translated, it gives CASSSREGQLGELFF.

The chain employs TRBV7-2 and TRBJ2-7; 12 bases match TRBD2. V trimming: 4 bases; J trimming: 0 bases; junction bases outside the gene matches: 10. CDR3 length: 18 amino acids. CDR1 is SGHTA, CDR2 FQGNSA, per germline. The CDR3 sequence is CASSSLLAGGPISYEQYF. CDR3 DNA: TGTGCCAGCAGCTCCCTCCTAGCGGGAGGGCCCATCTCCTACGAGCAGTACTTC.

This clonotype showed up just a few times. The chain recombines TRBV2 with TRBJ2-3, with D uncertain. Trimming took 7 bases from V and 4 from J, leaving 12 bases between them. The CDR3 is 13 amino acids. Germline V gene data show CDR1 as SNHLY and CDR2 as FYNNEI. Here the CDR3 DNA reads TGTGCCAGCATTATGGATGTGGCAGATACGCAGTATTTT. Protein: CASIMDVADTQYF.

This chain uses TRBV4-1 with TRBJ2-1, with D possibly TRBD1 on 6 matching bases. This CDR3 spans 15 amino acids. Looked up from germline, CDR1 is MGHRA and CDR2 is YSYEKL. With 2 bases removed from V and 0 bases from J, the gap between germline ends came to 8 bases. The CDR3 region has the DNA TGCGCCAGCAGCCAACCGGACAGCTCCTACAATGAGCAGTTCTTC. This codes for CASSQPDSSYNEQFF.

There are many counts of this clonotype. The chain joins TRBV7-2 to TRBJ1-4, with D uncertain. The CDR3 is made up of 14 amino acids. Deletions cut 1 base from V and 8 bases from J, with 11 bases between. Looked up from germline, CDR1 is SGHTA and CDR2 is FQGNSA. CDR3: CASSLVLASEKLFF. CDR3 sequence (DNA): TGTGCCAGCAGCTTAGTTCTGGCATCCGAAAAACTGTTTTTT.